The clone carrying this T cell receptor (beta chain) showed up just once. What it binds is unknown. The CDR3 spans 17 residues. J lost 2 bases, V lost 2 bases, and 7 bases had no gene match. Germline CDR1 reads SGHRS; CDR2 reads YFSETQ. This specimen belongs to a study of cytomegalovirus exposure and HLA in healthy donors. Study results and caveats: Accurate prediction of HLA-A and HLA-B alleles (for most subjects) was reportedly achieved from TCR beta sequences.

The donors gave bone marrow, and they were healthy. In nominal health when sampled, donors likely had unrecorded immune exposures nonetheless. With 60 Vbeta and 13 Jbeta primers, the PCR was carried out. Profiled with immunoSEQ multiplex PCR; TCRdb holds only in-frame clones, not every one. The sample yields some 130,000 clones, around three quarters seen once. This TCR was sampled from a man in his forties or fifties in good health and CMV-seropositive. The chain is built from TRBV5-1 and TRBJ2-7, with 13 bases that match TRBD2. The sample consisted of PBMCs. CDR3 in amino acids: CASSLQLAGGPAYEQYF. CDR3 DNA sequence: TGCGCCAGCAGCTTACAACTAGCGGGAGGGCCAGCCTACGAGCAGTACTTC. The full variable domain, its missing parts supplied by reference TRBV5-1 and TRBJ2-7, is KAGVTQTPRYLIKTRGQQVTLSCSPISGHRSVSWYQQTPGQGLQFLFEYFSETQRNKGNFPGRFSGRQFSNSRSEMNVSTLELGDSALYLCASSLQLAGGPAYEQYFGPGTRLTVT.